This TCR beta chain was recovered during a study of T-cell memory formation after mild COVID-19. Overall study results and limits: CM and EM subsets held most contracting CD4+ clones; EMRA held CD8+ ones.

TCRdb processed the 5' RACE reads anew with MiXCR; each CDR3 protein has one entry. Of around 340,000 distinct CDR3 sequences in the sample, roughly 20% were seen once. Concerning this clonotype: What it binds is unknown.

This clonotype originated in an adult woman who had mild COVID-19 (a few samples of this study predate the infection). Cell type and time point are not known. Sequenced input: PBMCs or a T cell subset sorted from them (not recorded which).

The CDR3 DNA reads TGTGCCAGCAGCCCACACCCCGGCACAGATACGCAGTATTTT. Protein sequence: CASSPHPGTDTQYF. The chain couples TRBV7-2 to TRBJ2-3; D is unresolved. This CDR3 region has 14 residues. Trimming shortened V by 5 bases and J by 1 base, and 10 bases separated the two germline ends. The germline V gene encodes CDR1 SGHTA and CDR2 FQGNSA.